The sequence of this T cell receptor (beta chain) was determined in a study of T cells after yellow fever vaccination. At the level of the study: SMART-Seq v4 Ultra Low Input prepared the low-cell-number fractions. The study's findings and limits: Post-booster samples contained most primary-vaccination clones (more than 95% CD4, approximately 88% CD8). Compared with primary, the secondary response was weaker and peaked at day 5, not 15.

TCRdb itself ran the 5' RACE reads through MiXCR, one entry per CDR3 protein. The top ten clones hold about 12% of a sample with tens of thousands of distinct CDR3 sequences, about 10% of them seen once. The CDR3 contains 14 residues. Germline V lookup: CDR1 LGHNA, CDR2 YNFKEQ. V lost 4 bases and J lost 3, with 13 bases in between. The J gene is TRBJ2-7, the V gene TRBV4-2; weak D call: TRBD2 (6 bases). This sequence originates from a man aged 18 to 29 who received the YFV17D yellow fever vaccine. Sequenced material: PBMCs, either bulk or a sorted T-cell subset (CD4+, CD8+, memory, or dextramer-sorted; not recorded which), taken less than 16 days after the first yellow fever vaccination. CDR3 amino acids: CASSPLGGDYEQYF. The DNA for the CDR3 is TGTGCCAGCAGCCCACTCGGCGGGGACTACGAGCAGTACTTC.